This paragraph covers one T cell receptor beta chain sequence. Antigen specificity is unknown. Collection of blood occurred at baseline, at cycle 4 day 1, and at cycle 7 day 1. Libraries were prepared by immunoSEQ multiplex PCR; TCRdb keeps only in-frame clonotypes and omits some of them. The sample holds fewer than 70,000 clones; 65% to 90% are singletons and the top ten take 2% to 2.5%. The sample belongs to a study of OX40 agonist ivuxolimab in advanced cancers. Study details: Prior anti-PD-1, anti-PD-L1 or anti-CTLA-4 therapy was allowed; about 39% had some.

CDR1 and CDR2 (germline): SNHLY, FYNNEI. The length of the CDR3 is 15 residues. V was clipped by 6 bases and J by 7 bases, with 18 bases between them. Findings and limits, study-wide: CD8+ T cells (on average) carried more expanded clones than CD4+ T cells. Several nonresponders also turned out to have low normalized T-cell clonal expansion.

This TCR derives from an adult with an advanced solid tumor such as melanoma, head and neck, liver or kidney cancer. Sample: CD4+ or CD8+ T cells sorted from blood, taken in a trial of the OX40 agonist ivuxolimab. The chain joins TRBV2 to TRBJ1-4; the D gene is possibly TRBD1 (6 bases). In nucleotides, the CDR3 is TGTGCCAGCAGACAAGACAGGCTCGTTGGTGAAAAACTGTTTTTT. Protein sequence: CASRQDRLVGEKLFF.